This TCR beta chain was sequenced during a study of vaccination and CD4 T cells after COVID-19. Study-level information: After nasal swab PCR-confirmed SARS-CoV-2, several convalescents had mild disease and one severe. Vaccinees got either two BNT162b2 doses or two mRNA-1273 doses.

CDR3 length equals 18 residues. Per the germline V gene, CDR1 is SGHNT and CDR2 is YENEEA. The V gene end was trimmed by 1 base and the J gene end by 1 base; junction bases not matched to a gene: 8. A remark on this clonotype: Antigen: not known.

Treatment described: roughly 10-day PBMC culture with coronavirus spike peptide pools or control peptides (ViraFEST assay). Cultured CD4+ T-cell DNA underwent Oncomine TCR Beta short-read sequencing. Extraction of genomic DNA was performed on cultured CD4+ T cells. TCRdb re-called the PCR reads with MiXCR, one entry per CDR3 protein. This table has 4,500 to 6,000 distinct CDR3 sequences, roughly three quarters appearing once. The gene calls are TRBV11-3 and TRBJ2-5, with 11 positions matching TRBD2. Sequenced material: CD4+ T cells from blood, cultured in vitro. This receptor was identified in a human donor who had recovered from COVID-19. CDR3 nucleotides: TGTGCCAGCAGCTTAGGGGTAGCGGGAGGGGGGGGCCAAGAGACCCAGTACTTC. Its translation is CASSLGVAGGGGQETQYF.